What follows is one T cell receptor beta chain and its context. Its antigen is unidentified. The data belong to a study of Ad26.COV2.S vaccination and SARS-CoV-2 variants. Study in general: By the intramuscular route, Ad26.COV2.S was given once, or twice 56 days apart.

Looked up from germline, CDR1 is MNHEY and CDR2 is SVGEGT. CDR3 length equals 15 residues. The V end was cut by 6 bases, the J end by 1 base, with 12 bases between. Assay used: immunoSEQ multiplex PCR; TCRdb lists only in-frame clones, some missing. In the table there are fewer than 400,000 clones, roughly 90% of which are singletons. The study, taken as a whole, reports: Breadth of non-spike TCRs did not differ between vaccinees and placebo recipients. Substantial breadth was reported for post-vaccination spike-specific CD8+ and CD4+ T cells. Researchers cautioned that TCR breadth and depth analyses may have underestimated total T cell responses.

The treatment here: 15 to 20 received Ad26.COV2.S at low or high dose, single or two shots; 5 received placebo; per-sample allocation not given. The investigators took samples on day 63 after the first vaccine or placebo injection. The chain employs TRBV6-2 or TRBV6-3 and TRBJ2-2; D ambiguous. This TCR came from a person between 18 and 60 years old who received the Ad26.COV2.S COVID-19 vaccine or a placebo. The sample consisted of peripheral blood, taken in a trial of Ad26.COV2.S vaccine versus placebo. CDR3 nucleotide sequence: TGTGCCAGCAGCCCCGTATACCGGAACACCGGGGAGCTGTTTTTT. Protein sequence: CASSPVYRNTGELFF.